The clone carrying this T cell receptor (beta chain) occurred once. Its matching antigen is unknown. Focal radiation was given together with CTLA-4 blockade (ipilimumab) to patients with chemo-refractory metastatic non-small-cell lung cancer. Sequencing was performed with immunoSEQ multiplex PCR; in TCRdb, only in-frame clones are kept and a portion is missing. Of roughly 100,000 clones in the sample, over 65% were seen once. The source of the sample is a study of radiotherapy plus CTLA-4 blockade in lung cancer. Study at large: Of the patients, 15% to 20% showed objective responses and more than 30% attained disease control.

Study findings and constraints: Interferon-beta and early blood T cell clone dynamics reportedly predicted response best. Clones of tumor-derived TCRs expanded in blood after radiotherapy plus ipilimumab.

V was pared by 3 bases and J by 0 bases, with 8 bases of the junction left unmatched. The CDR3 contains 17 residues. Germline loops: CDR1 SGHVS, CDR2 FNYEAQ. Sequences were derived from peripheral blood, sampled from a patient treated with radiotherapy plus ipilimumab. This receptor was obtained from a human donor with non-small cell lung cancer that progressed on radiotherapy plus ipilimumab. Some clones in this sample may be carry-over from other donors' samples. The chain recombines TRBV7-6 with TRBJ1-3, with 7 positions matching TRBD1. CDR3: CASSLEATGLSGNTIYF. CDR3 DNA sequence: TGTGCCAGCAGCTTGGAAGCGACAGGGCTCTCTGGAAACACCATATATTTT.